This section outlines one T cell receptor beta chain sequence together with its context. Sequencing used immunoSEQ multiplex PCR; TCRdb keeps in-frame clones, though not all of them. The repertoire holds 95,000 to 110,000 clones, with approximately 90% as singletons. The sample is drawn from a study of OX40 agonist ivuxolimab in advanced cancers. About the study: With ivuxolimab, an agonistic anti-OX40 (CD134) antibody, patients were treated. Patients received ivuxolimab, an intravenous treatment, every 2 weeks at 0.01 to 10 mg/kg. Participants averaged roughly 57 years of age (range about 23 to 80) and were approximately 81% male. Partial responses were achieved by three patients: one hepatocellular carcinoma, two cutaneous melanoma.

From germline, CDR1 is SQVTM and CDR2 ANQGSEA. V shed 8 bases and J shed 3 bases, with 14 bases lying between them. This CDR3 comprises 12 residues. The sequence came from an adult with an advanced solid tumor such as melanoma, head and neck, liver or kidney cancer. The V and J genes are TRBV29-1 and TRBJ2-7; either TRBD1 or TRBD2 may fit D (6 bases each). Specimen: CD4+ or CD8+ T cells sorted from blood, collected in a trial of the OX40 agonist ivuxolimab. The CDR3 DNA follows: TGCAGCATTCACGGGGGCAACTACGAGCAGTACTTC. Protein product: CSIHGGNYEQYF.